Below, 28 T cell receptor beta chains from the same sample are listed, as sequenced in a study of blood T cell repertoires in COVID-19. Libraries were prepared by immunoSEQ multiplex PCR; TCRdb keeps only in-frame clonotypes and omits some of them. The table includes approximately 140,000 clones, 70% to 90% detected once. The sample was peripheral blood. These receptors were obtained from a man aged 55-75 years with active or convalescent COVID-19.

The CDR3 sequence: CASIGDREEGQPQHF. The CDR3 nucleotides read TGTGCCAGTATCGGGGACAGGGAGGAAGGTCAGCCCCAGCATTTT. V usage is TRBV19 and J usage is TRBJ1-5; 9 bases match TRBD1. This CDR3 is 15 amino acids long. The J segment lost 6 bases and the V segment lost 7 bases, leaving 10 bases of the junction unmatched. Germline CDR1 and CDR2: LNHDA and SQIVND (reference sequence). Filled out from reference TRBV19 and TRBJ1-5, the complete variable domain reads DGGITQSPKYLFRKEGQNVTLSCEQNLNHDAMYWYRQDPGQGLRLIYYSQIVNDFQKGDIAEGYSVSREKKESFPLTVTSAQKNPTAFYLCASIGDREEGQPQHFGDGTRLSIL.

The DNA of the CDR3 is TGTGCCAGCAGCCTGACCCGGGGGCCCCAGCATTTT. As protein: CASSLTRGPQHF. The gene calls are TRBV11-2 and TRBJ1-5; D is unclear. Trimming left V 5 bases short and J 9 bases short, with 11 bases between. CDR3 length equals 12 residues. Germline assignment: CDR1 SGHAT and CDR2 FQNNGV.

This chain joins TRBV28 and TRBJ1-5, with TRBD1 identical over 11 bases. The CDR3 is 18 amino acids. The germline CDR1 and CDR2 sequences are MDHEN and SYDVKM. Trimming removed 6 bases from V and 6 bases from J; junction bases left unmatched: 16. DNA for the CDR3: TGTGCCAGCAGCCCTCCGGGACAGGGGGTGGTTTTCAGTCAGCCCCAGCATTTT. Translation gives CASSPPGQGVVFSQPQHF.

This clone has a single count. The genes are TRBV7-8 and TRBJ1-1; D ambiguous. CDR3 length equals 16 residues. Germline V CDR1 and CDR2: SGHVS, FQNEAQ. V shed 5 bases and J shed 2 bases, with 18 bases lying between them. In DNA form, the CDR3 reads TGTGCCAGCAGCGCGCCGGGTCGCGGGGAAAACACTGAAGCTTTCTTT. Translated: CASSAPGRGENTEAFF.

The V gene is TRBV19, the J gene TRBJ1-5; D unresolved. Trimming stripped 1 base from V and 11 bases from J, with 12 bases between. This CDR3 region has 13 residues. CDR1 is LNHDA and CDR2 is SQIVND in the germline V gene (reference sequence). The CDR3 bases are TGTGCCAGTAGTATAGGACCGGGTATGTCCCAGCATTTT. Protein product: CASSIGPGMSQHF. Variable domain in full (rest from reference TRBV19 and TRBJ1-5): DGGITQSPKYLFRKEGQNVTLSCEQNLNHDAMYWYRQDPGQGLRLIYYSQIVNDFQKGDIAEGYSVSREKKESFPLTVTSAQKNPTAFYLCASSIGPGMSQHFGDGTRLSIL.

CDR3 sequence: CASSPGTSGINEQYF. For the CDR3, the DNA is TGCGCCAGCAGCCCAGGGACTAGCGGGATCAACGAGCAGTACTTC. V gene TRBV5-1 combines with J gene TRBJ2-7, with 13 positions matching TRBD2. Germline lookup yields CDR1 SGHRS and CDR2 YFSETQ. Unmatched junction bases numbered 6, after V lost 4 bases and J lost 5 bases. This CDR3 contains 15 residues.

This sequence joins TRBV18 and TRBJ2-5; 7 bases line up with TRBD2. The V and J ends lost 6 bases and 5 bases, in that order; junction bases with no gene match: 9. The CDR3 loop spans 14 amino acids. Looked up from germline, CDR1 is KGHSH and CDR2 is LQKENI. CDR3 coding DNA: TGTGCCAGCTCCCCAGGGAGGGTTGAGGAGACCCAGTACTTC. This translates into CASSPGRVEETQYF.

About this clone: No conserved phenylalanine or tryptophan ends this CDR3, so it is likely a read error. It is unclear where the CDR3 begins or ends on the DNA, so no DNA is shown, and the CDR3 is as TCRdb lists it. This sequence joins TRBV11-3 and TRBJ2-7; TRBD2 was called by the table and not checked on the DNA. CDR1 and CDR2 (germline): SGHNT, YENEEA. The CDR3 length equals 14 residues, ends included. The chain's CDR3 is CASSLLQNERELLS.

This rearrangement joins TRBV28 to TRBJ1-3; D gene unclear. Germline-derived CDR1 and CDR2 are MDHEN and SYDVKM. This CDR3 has 12 residues. V lost 7 bases to trimming and J lost 3 bases, with 7 bases between them. CDR3 in DNA: TGTGCCAGCATCACGGGTGGAAACACCATATATTTT. It yields the protein CASITGGNTIYF.

The rearrangement links TRBV9 to TRBJ1-2; 7 bases match TRBD1. The germline V gene encodes CDR1 SGDLS and CDR2 YYNGEE. The CDR3 is 15 amino acids. V lost 0 bases to trimming and J lost 8 bases; unmatched junction nucleotides: 10. CDR3 sequence: CASSVGPGTDGGYTF. The CDR3 nucleotides are TGTGCCAGCAGCGTAGGCCCCGGGACAGACGGGGGCTACACCTTC.

The chain joins TRBV18 to TRBJ2-2; perhaps TRBD1 as D (5 bases). The CDR3 runs to 13 residues. The V end lost 5 bases, the J end lost 6 bases, and 10 bases lay between the germline ends. Per germline, CDR1 KGHSH and CDR2 LQKENI. CDR3 nucleotides: TGTGCCAGCTCAGCTGGGGCGGCCGGGGAGCTGTTTTTT. It codes for CASSAGAAGELFF. Combining the CDR3 with reference TRBV18 and TRBJ2-2 gives the whole variable domain NAGVMQNPRHLVRRRGQEARLRCSPMKGHSHVYWYRQLPEEGLKFMVYLQKENIIDESGMPKERFSAEFPKEGPSILRIQQVVRGDSAAYFCASSAGAAGELFFGEGSRLTVL.

The J gene is TRBJ1-6, the V gene TRBV14; D may be TRBD1 (6 bases). Germline V lookup: CDR1 SGHDN, CDR2 FVKESK. The CDR3 extends over 13 amino acids. The V gene lost 8 bases and the J gene lost 7 bases, with 12 bases spanning the gap. DNA of the CDR3: TGTGCCAGCCGTGGCCAGGGGAATTCACCCCTCCACTTT. Amino acid sequence: CASRGQGNSPLHF. The whole variable domain, filled in from reference TRBV14 and TRBJ1-6, reads EAGVTQFPSHSVIEKGQTVTLRCDPISGHDNLYWYRRVMGKEIKFLLHFVKESKQDESGMPNNRFLAERTGGTYSTLKVQPAELEDSGVYFCASRGQGNSPLHFGNGTRLTVT.

The chain has TRBV12-5 and TRBJ2-3, with D perhaps matching TRBD1 (6 bases). Germline loops: CDR1 LGHNT, CDR2 FRNRAP. The CDR3 covers 16 residues. V was clipped by 1 base and J by 6 bases, with 17 bases between them. In DNA form, the CDR3 reads TGTGCTAGTGGTTTGGCCGCAGGGGTCGCGAGTGATACGCAGTATTTT. Translation: CASGLAAGVASDTQYF. The full variable domain, with the rest looked up from reference TRBV12-5 and TRBJ2-3, is DARVTQTPRHKVTEMGQEVTMRCQPILGHNTVFWYRQTMMQGLELLAYFRNRAPLDDSGMPKDRFSAEMPDATLATLKIQPSEPRDSAVYFCASGLAAGVASDTQYFGPGTRLTVL.

The chain uses TRBV7-8 and TRBJ1-2, with D perhaps TRBD1 (5 bases). Germline CDR1 SGHVS, CDR2 FQNEAQ. This CDR3 is 13 amino acids long. With 3 bases removed from V and 4 bases from J, the gap between germline ends came to 9 bases. CDR3 sequence reads: CASSFGRGYGYTF. The CDR3 coding sequence is TGTGCCAGCAGCTTCGGGAGGGGCTATGGCTACACCTTC. Full variable domain (rest looked up from reference TRBV7-8 and TRBJ1-2): GAGVSQSPRYKVAKRGQDVALRCDPISGHVSLFWYQQALGQGPEFLTYFQNEAQLDKSGLPSDRFFAERPEGSVSTLKIQRTQQEDSAVYLCASSFGRGYGYTFGSGTRLTVV.

The J gene is TRBJ1-2, the V gene TRBV6-5, with 11 positions matching TRBD1. CDR1 is MNHEY, CDR2 SVGAGI, per germline. The V gene end was trimmed by 4 bases and the J gene end by 8 bases; junction bases not matched to a gene: 9. The CDR3 totals 15 residues. The CDR3 nucleotides are TGTGCCAGCAGTTCCCGAGGACAGGGGGCTATCGGCTACACCTTC. Its translation: CASSSRGQGAIGYTF.

The rearrangement uses TRBV2 and TRBJ2-3, with TRBD2 matching 7 bases. The V gene end was trimmed by 4 bases and the J gene end by 6 bases; junction bases not matched to a gene: 10. In germline, CDR1 is SNHLY, CDR2 FYNNEI. The CDR3 extends over 15 amino acids. The CDR3 DNA reads TGTGCCAGCAGTGCCTACCGAGCCGGGAGGGATACGCAGTATTTT. Translation: CASSAYRAGRDTQYF.

The chain carries TRBV19 and TRBJ1-5, with 7 bases fitting TRBD1. V gave up 7 bases and J gave up 4 bases; unmatched junction bases: 10. The CDR3 is 15 residues long. The germline gives CDR1 LNHDA, CDR2 SQIVND (reference sequence). The CDR3 reads CASNQPTGANQPQHF. The CDR3 nucleotides are TGTGCCAGTAACCAACCTACAGGGGCAAATCAGCCCCAGCATTTT.

The sample holds a few counts of this clone. V and J are TRBV10-3 and TRBJ2-5; 7 nucleotides align to TRBD2. Germline lookup yields CDR1 ENHRY and CDR2 SYGVKD. The CDR3 runs 15 residues. J was trimmed by 2 bases and V by 3 bases; bases with no gene match: 6. The CDR3 reads CAISDGTGGQETQYF. In nucleotides, the CDR3 is TGTGCCATCAGTGACGGGACCGGGGGGCAAGAGACCCAGTACTTC.

The gene calls are TRBV6-5 and TRBJ1-5; 9 nucleotides match TRBD1. Germline CDR1 reads MNHEY; CDR2 reads SVGAGI. The CDR3 spans 15 residues. The V and J ends lost 6 bases and 2 bases, in that order; junction bases with no gene match: 5. The CDR3 sequence is CASSGTGGGNQPQHF. CDR3 DNA: TGTGCCAGCAGCGGAACAGGGGGCGGCAATCAGCCCCAGCATTTT.

The chain recombines TRBV7-8 with TRBJ2-1, with 9 positions matching TRBD2. Germline V gene data show CDR1 as SGHVS and CDR2 as FQNEAQ. Trimming cost V 5 bases and J 6 bases; bases outside gene matches: 11. The CDR3 is 16 residues long. CDR3 residues: CASSRQASGVVNEQFF. The CDR3 DNA reads as TGTGCCAGCAGCCGACAGGCTAGCGGGGTAGTCAATGAGCAGTTCTTC.

This clone was seen a single time. The chain recombines TRBV5-4 with TRBJ2-1, with D hard to call. CDR1 and CDR2 (germline): SGHNT, YYREEE (reference sequence). The CDR3 runs 13 residues. Between the trimmed V and J ends, which lost 2 bases and 3 bases, there was a span of 6 bases. The CDR3 sequence: CASSFPGYNEQFF. The CDR3 coding sequence is TGTGCCAGCAGCTTTCCCGGCTACAATGAGCAGTTCTTC. Filled out from reference TRBV5-4 and TRBJ2-1, the complete variable domain reads ETGVTQSPTHLIKTRGQQVTLRCSSQSGHNTVSWYQQALGQGPQFIFQYYREEENGRGNFPPRFSGLQFPNYSSELNVNALELDDSALYLCASSFPGYNEQFFGPGTRLTVL.

This clone has only one observation. The chain joins TRBV7-9 to TRBJ2-5; D may be TRBD2 (6 bases). The V end was cut by 4 bases, the J end by 2 bases, with 11 bases between. Germline CDR1 and CDR2: SEHNR and FQNEAQ (reference sequence). The CDR3 consists of 14 residues. CDR3 nucleotides: TGTGCCAGCAGCTGGCCTGGAGGGCAAGAGACCCAGTACTTC. The encoded protein is CASSWPGGQETQYF.

V usage is TRBV5-4 and J usage is TRBJ2-3; tentative D call: TRBD2 (6 bases). There are 15 residues in the CDR3. The germline CDR1 and CDR2 sequences are SGHNT and YYREEE (reference sequence). Trimming cost V 3 bases and J 1 base, with 12 bases left between them. CDR3 nucleotide sequence: TGTGCCAGCAGCTCCATTAGCGGAGGCACAGATACGCAGTATTTT. Residues: CASSSISGGTDTQYF. Together with reference TRBV5-4 and TRBJ2-3, the CDR3 gives the full variable domain: ETGVTQSPTHLIKTRGQQVTLRCSSQSGHNTVSWYQQALGQGPQFIFQYYREEENGRGNFPPRFSGLQFPNYSSELNVNALELDDSALYLCASSSISGGTDTQYFGPGTRLTVL.

The CDR3 loop reads CASSLLRQGGETQYF. The CDR3 DNA reads as TGTGCCAGCAGCTTGCTGCGACAGGGAGGAGAGACCCAGTACTTC. The V and J genes are TRBV5-4 and TRBJ2-5; D is perhaps TRBD1 (7 bases). The V end was cut by 1 base, the J end by 4 bases, with 14 bases between. The CDR3 contains 15 residues. Germline V gives CDR1 SGHNT, CDR2 YYREEE (reference sequence).

The chain links TRBV5-1 to TRBJ1-2; TRBD1 matches at 7 bases. This CDR3 is 13 amino acids long. Germline CDR1 reads SGHRS; CDR2 reads YFSETQ. After removal of 4 bases from V and 4 bases from J, the junction contained 4 bases not matched to a gene. As DNA, the CDR3 is TGCGCCAGCAGCCCGGGACAGCGCTATGGCTACACCTTC. This encodes CASSPGQRYGYTF.

The chain uses TRBV20-1 and TRBJ1-6; no firm D call. V lost 3 bases and J lost 6, with 9 bases in between. This CDR3 has 13 residues. Germline V gives CDR1 DFQATT, CDR2 SNEGSKA (reference sequence). In DNA, the CDR3 is TGCAGTGCTAGTGCACAGACTAATTCACCCCTCCACTTT. Protein: CSASAQTNSPLHF.

The chain has TRBV4-3 and TRBJ2-1; 12 bases align to TRBD2. CDR3 length: 16 amino acids. CDR1 is LGHNA and CDR2 is YSLEER in the germline V gene. Trimming removed 4 bases from V and 6 bases from J; junction bases left unmatched: 7. DNA of the CDR3: TGCGCCAGCAGCCCTCTAGCGGGAGGGCCAGTCAATGAGCAGTTCTTC. Translated: CASSPLAGGPVNEQFF.

The rearrangement uses TRBV6-4 and TRBJ2-1, with 10 bases fitting TRBD2. CDR1 and CDR2 from the germline V gene are MRHNA and SNTAGT. This CDR3 has 14 amino acids. With 7 bases clipped from V and 7 bases from J, the junction kept 7 bases outside the gene matches. The CDR3 region has the DNA TGTGCCAGCAAGGCTAGCGGGAGTGGAAATGAGCAGTTCTTC. Protein product: CASKASGSGNEQFF.